The 4 T cell receptor beta chains presented below share a single source sample, sequenced in a study of blood T cells in healthy people across ages. The authors ran a second PCR of about 6 to 11 cycles using a sample-barcoded 5' primer and a J-beta primer mix. TCRdb used MiXCR to reprocess the 5' RACE reads, holding one entry per CDR3 protein. The sample holds 1.2 million to 1.5 million distinct CDR3 sequences, 59% seen once. Sequences were obtained from blood. The receptors were gathered from a young man in good health.

The rearrangement uses TRBV28 and TRBJ2-7; the D gene could be TRBD1 or TRBD2 (5 bases each). Germline V gene data show CDR1 as MDHEN and CDR2 as SYDVKM. This CDR3 contains 14 residues. V dropped 7 bases and J dropped 4 bases, with 17 bases sitting between them. In DNA, the CDR3 is TGTGCCAGCAAAAAGGGGACCGCGGTGTACGAGCAGTACTTC. Translated, it gives CASKKGTAVYEQYF.

This rearrangement joins TRBV20-1 to TRBJ2-5; 7 bases fit TRBD1. CDR1 is DFQATT, CDR2 SNEGSKA, per germline (reference sequence). The trim removed 6 bases at V and 2 bases at J, leaving 9 bases unmatched. The CDR3 is 14 residues long. The CDR3 reads CSAGIPGQQETQYF. CDR3 nucleotide sequence: TGCAGTGCCGGTATTCCGGGACAGCAAGAGACCCAGTACTTC.

This clonotype was detected a few times. The chain is built from TRBV29-1 and TRBJ2-1, with 11 bases that match TRBD2. V lost 7 bases and J lost 3; bases outside the gene matches: 5. Germline CDR1 reads SQVTM; CDR2 reads ANQGSEA. The CDR3 extends over 14 amino acids. CDR3 loop: CSASGRNLYNEQFF. The CDR3 nucleotides are TGCAGCGCTAGCGGGAGGAATCTCTACAATGAGCAGTTCTTC.

V gene TRBV4-1 combines with J gene TRBJ2-3; the D is unclear. Per the germline V gene, CDR1 is MGHRA and CDR2 is YSYEKL. Trimming took 4 bases from V and 4 from J, leaving 12 bases between them. The CDR3 extends over 14 amino acids. Here the CDR3 reads CASSPSTLSDTQYF. CDR3 bases: TGCGCCAGCAGCCCGTCGACCTTATCAGATACGCAGTATTTT.